The 3 T cell receptor beta chains given below trace back to one sample, sequenced in a study of CD8+CD57+ T cells in acquired aplastic anemia. Both TCR beta VDJ combination and CDR3 sequence profiling were carried out. Genomic DNA was the template for this profiling. TCRdb recomputed calls from the reads with MiXCR, one row per CDR3 protein. The table lists hundreds of thousands of distinct CDR3 sequences, roughly a third of them singletons. The sequenced patients had an expansion of CD8+CD57+ cells seen by flow cytometry. The source material was sorted CD4+, CD8+, or CD8+CD57+ T cells (not recorded which) from PBMCs. These TCRs come from a human donor with aplastic anemia.

The genes are TRBV6-2 or TRBV6-3 and TRBJ1-5; 9 bases map to TRBD1. This CDR3 region has 20 residues. Germline V gene data show CDR1 as MNHEY and CDR2 as SVGEGT. The junction had 14 bases not matched to a gene; V was cut back by 2 bases and J by 0 bases. CDR3 sequence reads: CASSYTEVRDRDPSNQPQHF. The CDR3 DNA reads TGTGCCAGCAGTTACACCGAAGTCCGGGACAGGGATCCTAGCAATCAGCCCCAGCATTTT.

On this clonotype: Since a much larger clone is just one base distant, this may be a read error. This chain joins TRBV7-9 and TRBJ1-1; D remains ambiguous. Germline loops: CDR1 SEHNR, CDR2 FQNEAQ (reference sequence). The length of the CDR3 is 13 residues. CDR3 coding DNA: TGTGCCGGCAGTGGGGTGGTGTACACTGAAGCTTTCTTT. This sequence encodes CAGSGVVYTEAFF.

The CDR3 reads CSVEVADTQYF. The CDR3 nucleotides read TGCAGCGTTGAAGTGGCAGATACGCAGTATTTT. The chain employs TRBV29-1 and TRBJ2-3; D gene ambiguous. The CDR3 covers 11 residues. Trimming stripped 1 base from V and 4 bases from J, with 3 bases between. Germline V lookup: CDR1 SQVTM, CDR2 ANQGSEA.